Listed below are T cell receptor beta chains from one sample, sequenced in a study of blood T cell repertoires in COVID-19. Libraries were prepared by immunoSEQ multiplex PCR; TCRdb keeps only in-frame clonotypes and omits some of them. The table lists 150,000 to 200,000 clones, roughly 80% of them singletons, with 9.5% to 12% in the top ten. Sequencing was performed on PBMCs or T cells enriched from blood (not recorded which). The receptors stem from a man aged 50-60 years who had recovered from COVID-19. CDR3s include the opening cysteine and the closing phenylalanine or tryptophan. A D gene is named only where the DNA matches it firmly. The size of a clone is reported for some rows only, either as once, few or many, or as a class for expanded clones.

J | D | size | V | DNA | CDR3
TRBJ1-3 | . | . | TRBV30 | TGTGCCTGGGTAAAAAGGGGCTCTGGAAACACCATATATTTT | CAWVKRGSGNTIYF
TRBJ1-1 | . | . | TRBV6-4 | TGTGCCAGCAGTGTAGAGCCAAACACTGAAGCTTTCTTT | CASSVEPNTEAFF
TRBJ2-1 | . | . | TRBV25-1 | TGTGCCAGCAGTGAAGCGGGTGAGCAGTTCTTC | CASSEAGEQFF
TRBJ2-1 | TRBD1 | . | TRBV14 | TGTGCCAGCAGCCAAGATAAGAGACAGGGGTGGAGTAATGAGCAGTTCTTC | CASSQDKRQGWSNEQFF
TRBJ1-2 | . | few | TRBV28 | TGTGCCAGCAGTCCACAGAAGGGGACAATCGGGTATGGCTACACCTTC | CASSPQKGTIGYGYTF
TRBJ1-2 | . | . | TRBV29-1 | TGCAGCGTTGAGACAGACCCGAACTATGGCTACACCTTC | CSVETDPNYGYTF
TRBJ1-2 | . | . | TRBV7-2 | TGTGCCAGCAGCTTAGTCAGGGCCTATGGCTACACCTTC | CASSLVRAYGYTF
TRBJ2-2 | TRBD1 | . | TRBV19 | TGTGCCAGTAGTACTACAGGGGGACGGACCGGGGAGCTGTTTTTT | CASSTTGGRTGELFF
TRBJ1-2 | TRBD1 | . | TRBV28 | TGTGCCAGCAGTTCCTACAGGGGTGGTCGGTATGGCTACACCTTC | CASSSYRGGRYGYTF
TRBJ1-1 | . | . | TRBV6-5 | TGTGCCAGCACCCCCCTAACTATGAACACTGAAGCTTTCTTT | CASTPLTMNTEAFF
TRBJ2-4 | TRBD1 | . | TRBV7-2 | TGTGCCAGCAGCTCCCGGGACAGGACTTACATTCAGTACTTC | CASSSRDRTYIQYF
TRBJ1-4 | TRBD1 | . | TRBV12-5 | TGTGCTAGTGGTCCCTTCGGGACAGATAATGAAAAACTGTTTTTT | CASGPFGTDNEKLFF
TRBJ2-3 | TRBD1 | . | TRBV6-5 | TGTGCCAGCAGGCTGGACAGGGGGTGGACCGATACGCAGTATTTT | CASRLDRGWTDTQYF
TRBJ2-3 | TRBD2 | . | TRBV7-2 | TGTGCCAGCAGCTTAGGTAGCGGGGGGGCAGATACGCAGTATTTT | CASSLGSGGADTQYF
TRBJ2-1 | TRBD2 | once | TRBV5-1 | TGCGCCAGCAGCTTGGAGGGACTAGCCGATGAGCAGTTCTTC | CASSLEGLADEQFF
TRBJ1-2 | . | . | TRBV21-1 | TGTGCCAGCAGCACCCGGGACAGGGTTGATGGCTACACCTTC | CASSTRDRVDGYTF
TRBJ1-1 | . | . | TRBV10-3 | TGTGCCATCCGGGAGGATTGGGGCACTGAAGCTTTCTTT | CAIREDWGTEAFF
TRBJ2-1 | TRBD1 | . | TRBV3-1/TRBV3-2 | TGTGCCAGCATGGACAGGGTCCACAATGAGCAGTTCTTC | CASMDRVHNEQFF
TRBJ2-7 | TRBD1 | . | TRBV19 | TGTGCCAGTAGGCTGACAGGGACCTACGAGCAGTACTTC | CASRLTGTYEQYF
TRBJ2-1 | . | . | TRBV4-1 | TGCGCCAGCAGCCAAGATTCCGGGGGCTCCTACAATGAGCAGTTCTTC | CASSQDSGGSYNEQFF
TRBJ2-1 | . | few | TRBV6-5 | TGTGCCAGTGTTGGAGGGGAGAGCTCCTACAATGAGCAGTTCTTC | CASVGGESSYNEQFF
TRBJ1-2 | . | . | TRBV6-5 | TGTGCCAGCAGGGGGGCGCCGCCGGGTCTATATGGCTACACCTTC | CASRGAPPGLYGYTF
TRBJ2-7 | TRBD1 | . | TRBV6-2/TRBV6-3 | TGTGCCAGCAGTTACTCCTATGCGGGACAGGAAAGGTGGAGCTCCTACGAGCAGTACTTC | CASSYSYAGQERWSSYEQYF
TRBJ1-5 | . | once | TRBV3-1/TRBV3-2 | TGTGCCAGCAGCCAAGAGGGAGGGGATCAGCCCCAGCATTTT | CASSQEGGDQPQHF
TRBJ2-2 | . | . | TRBV5-6 | TGTGCCAGCAGCTTACGAGTCTTACCCACCGGGGAGCTGTTTTTT | CASSLRVLPTGELFF
TRBJ1-1 | TRBD1 | few | TRBV7-9 | TGTGCCAGCAGCTTAGTTGGTCAGGGGGCGCGTGAAGCTTTCTTT | CASSLVGQGAREAFF
TRBJ2-7 | TRBD1 | . | TRBV11-2 | TGTGCCAGCAGCTCACTTCCCCCTGGGACAGGGATGGACGAGCAGTACTTC | CASSSLPPGTGMDEQYF
TRBJ1-2 | TRBD1 | . | TRBV7-6 | TGTGCCAGCAGCTTATACAGGGGGCGAAGCAACTATGGCTACACCTTC | CASSLYRGRSNYGYTF
TRBJ1-2 | . | . | TRBV28 | TGTGCCAGCAGTTTAGGGGGAGGGGAGGTGAGGACCTATGGCTACACCTTC | CASSLGGGEVRTYGYTF
TRBJ2-2 | TRBD1 | . | TRBV5-1 | TGCGCCAGCAGCCTGGGACAGGGATTCGCCGGGGAGCTGTTTTTT | CASSLGQGFAGELFF
TRBJ2-1 | . | . | TRBV5-5 | TGTGCCAGCAGCTTTACTAGCAGGTCCTACAATGAGCAGTTCTTC | CASSFTSRSYNEQFF
TRBJ1-2 | . | . | TRBV2 | TGTGCCAGCAGTGAATTTGTTTTGGCAGATTATGGCTACACCTTC | CASSEFVLADYGYTF
TRBJ1-2 | . | once | TRBV18 | TGTGCCAGCTCACAGGGGCAGATCTATGGCTACACCTTC | CASSQGQIYGYTF
TRBJ1-2 | . | . | TRBV27 | TGTGCCAGCAGTTTAAGTGGGGGGACCGGAGGCTACACCTTC | CASSLSGGTGGYTF
TRBJ2-7 | . | . | TRBV10-3 | TGTGCCATCAGTGTAAATGGCAACGAGCAGTACTTC | CAISVNGNEQYF
TRBJ1-1 | TRBD1 | . | TRBV7-9 | TGTGCCAACGACAGGGCGTCCATTAACACTGAAGCTTTCTTT | CANDRASINTEAFF
TRBJ2-1 | . | once | TRBV5-8 | TGTGCCAGCCAACAACGCCACAATGAGCAGTTCTTC | CASQQRHNEQFF
TRBJ2-2 | . | . | TRBV30 | TGTGCCTGGAGTGTATTAGCGAACACCGGGGAGCTGTTTTTT | CAWSVLANTGELFF
TRBJ2-2 | . | . | TRBV18 | TGTGCCAGCTCTCCAGGGGTAGCGCCGAACACCGGGGAGCTGTTTTTT | CASSPGVAPNTGELFF
TRBJ1-1 | TRBD1 | . | TRBV19 | TGTGCCAGTACCGCGACAGGGGTAACAGGGAACACTGAAGCTTTCTTT | CASTATGVTGNTEAFF
TRBJ2-5 | TRBD2 | . | TRBV10-3 | TGTGCCATCTCGCCGGGACTAGCTCAAGAGACCCAGTACTTC | CAISPGLAQETQYF
TRBJ1-4 | . | few | TRBV2 | TGTGCCAGCAGTGAGGACATGAACCTGAAAAAACTGTTTTTT | CASSEDMNLKKLFF
TRBJ2-6 | . | . | TRBV14 | TGTGCCAGCAGCCAAGATAGTCGCTCTGGGGCCAACGTCCTGACTTTC | CASSQDSRSGANVLTF
TRBJ2-7 | TRBD1 | . | TRBV11-1 | TGTGCCAGCAGCAGACCCCGGGACAGGTCCCACGAGCAGTACTTC | CASSRPRDRSHEQYF
TRBJ1-1 | TRBD1 | . | TRBV29-1 | TGCAGCGTTGTAGGACAGGGACTGAACACTGAAGCTTTCTTT | CSVVGQGLNTEAFF
TRBJ2-2 | TRBD2 | . | TRBV14 | TGTGCCAGCAGCCGGCGGGGGATGAACACCGGGGAGCTGTTTTTT | CASSRRGMNTGELFF
TRBJ2-5 | TRBD2 | . | TRBV28 | TGTGCCAGCAGTTCCGTAGCGGGGACCGGTGGGACCCAGTACTTC | CASSSVAGTGGTQYF
TRBJ2-5 | TRBD2 | few | TRBV5-6 | TGTGCCAGCAGCCCTTCTAGCGGGGGACAAGAGACCCAGTACTTC | CASSPSSGGQETQYF
TRBJ2-2 | TRBD2 | . | TRBV19 | TGTGCCAGTAGCTTATTAGCGGGGGGGACCGGGGAGCTGTTTTTT | CASSLLAGGTGELFF
TRBJ2-5 | TRBD1 | once | TRBV18 | TGTGCCAGCTCACTAATGACTGACAGGGCGCAAGAGACCCAGTACTTC | CASSLMTDRAQETQYF
TRBJ2-7 | . | once | TRBV6-5 | TGTGCCAGCAGTTCCTTTACAGGGAAGGTCCACGAGCAGTACTTC | CASSSFTGKVHEQYF
TRBJ2-2 | TRBD2 | . | TRBV9 | TGTGCCAGCAGCTCCCCCGGGACTAGCATCACCGGGGAGCTGTTTTTT | CASSSPGTSITGELFF
TRBJ2-2 | . | . | TRBV6-5 | TGTGCCAGCAGGTGGGGGGGCGACGGGGAGCTGTTTTTT | CASRWGGDGELFF
TRBJ1-6 | TRBD1 | . | TRBV28 | TGTGCCAGCAGTTCCCAGGGGGATTCACCCCTCCACTTT | CASSSQGDSPLHF
TRBJ1-1 | . | . | TRBV19 | TGTGCCAGTAGTTCAATGTGGGGGGATCCTTGGATGAACACTGAAGCTTTCTTT | CASSSMWGDPWMNTEAFF
TRBJ2-7 | . | . | TRBV5-1 | TGCGCCAGCAGCTTGGATGGCGGGGGCTCAGACAGCGAGCAGTACTTC | CASSLDGGGSDSEQYF
TRBJ1-1 | TRBD1 | . | TRBV14 | TGTGCCAGCAGCCAAAGGACAGGGGAGGCTGAAGCTTTCTTT | CASSQRTGEAEAFF
TRBJ2-5 | TRBD2 | . | TRBV19 | TGTGCCAGTAGTATGGGGACTAGGAATGGAGAGACCCAGTACTTC | CASSMGTRNGETQYF
TRBJ1-2 | TRBD1 | . | TRBV29-1 | TGCAGCGCTGGGACAGGGGGCCACTATGGCTACACCTTC | CSAGTGGHYGYTF
TRBJ2-1 | TRBD1 | . | TRBV28 | TGTGCCAGCAGTTTATACGGGACAGGGGAGGGGGATGAGCAGTTCTTC | CASSLYGTGEGDEQFF